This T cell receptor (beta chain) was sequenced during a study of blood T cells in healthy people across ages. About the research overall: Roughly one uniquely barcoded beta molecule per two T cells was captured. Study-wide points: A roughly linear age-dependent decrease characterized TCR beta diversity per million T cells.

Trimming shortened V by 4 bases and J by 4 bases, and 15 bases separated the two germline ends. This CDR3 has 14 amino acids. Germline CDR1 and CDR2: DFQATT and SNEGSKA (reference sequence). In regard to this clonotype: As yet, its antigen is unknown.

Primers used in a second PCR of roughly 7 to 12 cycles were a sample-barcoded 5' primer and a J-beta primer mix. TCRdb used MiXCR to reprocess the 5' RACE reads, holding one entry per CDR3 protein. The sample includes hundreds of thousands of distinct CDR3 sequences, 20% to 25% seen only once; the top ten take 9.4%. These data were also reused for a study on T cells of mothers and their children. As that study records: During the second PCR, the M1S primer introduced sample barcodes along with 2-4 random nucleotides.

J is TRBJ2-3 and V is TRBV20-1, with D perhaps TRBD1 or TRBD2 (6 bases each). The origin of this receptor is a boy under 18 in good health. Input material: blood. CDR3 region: CSANNGRGPDTQYF. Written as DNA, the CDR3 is TGCAGTGCTAACAACGGACGGGGGCCAGATACGCAGTATTTT.